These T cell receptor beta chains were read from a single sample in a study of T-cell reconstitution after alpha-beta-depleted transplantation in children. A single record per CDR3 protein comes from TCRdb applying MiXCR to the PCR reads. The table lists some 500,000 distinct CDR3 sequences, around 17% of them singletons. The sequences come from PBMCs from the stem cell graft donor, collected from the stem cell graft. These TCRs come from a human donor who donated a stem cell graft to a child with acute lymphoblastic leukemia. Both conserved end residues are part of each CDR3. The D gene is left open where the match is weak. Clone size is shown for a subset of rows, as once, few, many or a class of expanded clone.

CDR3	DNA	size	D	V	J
CASVSDSHTDTQYF	TGTGCCAGCGTGTCGGACAGCCACACAGATACGCAGTATTTT	few	NA	TRBV5-6	TRBJ2-3
CASSLWTGSYEQYF	TGCGCCAGCAGCTTGTGGACAGGGTCCTACGAGCAGTACTTC	many	TRBD1	TRBV27	TRBJ2-7
CASSSTTGNPLHF	TGTGCCAGCAGCTCCACGACAGGGAACCCCCTCCACTTT	NA	TRBD1	TRBV7-9	TRBJ1-6
CSVESQGEQFF	TGCAGCGTTGAGAGCCAAGGTGAGCAGTTCTTC	few	NA	TRBV29-1	TRBJ2-1
CASSTKSTSTDTQYF	TGTGCCAGCAGTACAAAGAGTACTAGCACAGATACGCAGTATTTT	few	NA	TRBV27	TRBJ2-3
CATSRDWRPSRGNEQFF	TGTGCCACCAGCAGAGATTGGAGGCCCTCCCGCGGGAATGAGCAGTTCTTC	NA	NA	TRBV15	TRBJ2-1
CASNDGSYEQFF	TGTGCCAGCAACGACGGGAGTTATGAGCAGTTCTTC	once	NA	TRBV27	TRBJ2-1
CASSDTGANVLTF	TGTGCCAGCAGTGACACCGGGGCCAACGTCCTGACTTTC	many	NA	TRBV25-1	TRBJ2-6
CASSISSGHSYNEQFF	TGCGCCAGCAGCATCAGTTCGGGGCATTCCTACAATGAGCAGTTCTTC	NA	NA	TRBV5-1	TRBJ2-1
CASSPGGQGASYEQYF	TGTGCCAGTAGTCCCGGCGGACAGGGGGCGTCCTACGAGCAGTACTTC	NA	TRBD1	TRBV19	TRBJ2-7
CASSQILAGDLEQFF	TGCGCCAGCAGCCAGATATTAGCGGGGGATTTAGAGCAGTTCTTC	NA	TRBD2	TRBV4-1	TRBJ2-1
CASSLQGQGIHEQYF	TGTGCCAGCTCACTGCAGGGACAGGGGATCCACGAGCAGTACTTC	few	TRBD1	TRBV18	TRBJ2-7
CSVASGGAGELFF	TGCAGCGTTGCTAGCGGGGGTGCCGGGGAGCTGTTTTTT	NA	TRBD2	TRBV29-1	TRBJ2-2
CASRMGLSNQPQHF	TGTGCCAGCAGAATGGGACTGAGCAATCAGCCCCAGCATTTT	few	NA	TRBV6-5	TRBJ1-5
CSAEGFLGQELAKNIQYF	TGCAGTGCAGAAGGGTTTCTGGGACAGGAGTTAGCCAAAAACATTCAGTACTTC	NA	TRBD1	TRBV20-1	TRBJ2-4
CASSLPGHLNTEAFF	TGCGCCAGCAGCTTACCGGGACACCTGAACACTGAAGCTTTCTTT	NA	NA	TRBV5-1	TRBJ1-1
CAIRGQRVTDTQYF	TGTGCCATCAGGGGTCAGCGCGTCACAGATACGCAGTATTTT	NA	NA	TRBV27	TRBJ2-3
CASSIGTSGSVRETQYF	TGTGCCAGTAGTATTGGGACTAGCGGGAGTGTTCGAGAGACCCAGTACTTC	few	TRBD2	TRBV19	TRBJ2-5
CSARERQGASYNEQFF	TGCAGTGCTAGAGAGAGACAGGGGGCTTCCTACAATGAGCAGTTCTTC	few	TRBD1	TRBV20-1	TRBJ2-1
CASSQDRTSYEQYF	TGCGCCAGCAGCCAAGACAGGACATCGTACGAGCAGTACTTC	NA	NA	TRBV4-1	TRBJ2-7
CASSLALSIYNEQFF	TGTGCCAGCAGCTTAGCTCTCTCGATATACAATGAGCAGTTCTTC	few	NA	TRBV7-9	TRBJ2-1
CASSPFTSGSYNEQFF	TGCGCCAGCAGCCCCTTCACTAGCGGCTCCTACAATGAGCAGTTCTTC	few	TRBD2	TRBV5-1	TRBJ2-1
CSAPLQDSRDTQYF	TGCAGTGCTCCTCTACAGGACTCCCGGGATACGCAGTATTTT	NA	NA	TRBV20-1	TRBJ2-3